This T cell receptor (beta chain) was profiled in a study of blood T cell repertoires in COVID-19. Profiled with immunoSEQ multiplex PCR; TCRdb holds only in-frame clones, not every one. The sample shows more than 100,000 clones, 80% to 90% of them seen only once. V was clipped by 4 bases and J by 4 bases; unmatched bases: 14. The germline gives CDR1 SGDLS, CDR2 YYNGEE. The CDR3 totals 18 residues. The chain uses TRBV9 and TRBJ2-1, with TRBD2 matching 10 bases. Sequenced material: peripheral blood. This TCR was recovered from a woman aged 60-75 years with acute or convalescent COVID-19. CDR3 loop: CASSTRTSGMRQYNEQFF. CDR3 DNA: TGTGCCAGCAGCACTCGTACTAGCGGGATGAGGCAGTACAATGAGCAGTTCTTC.